This TCR beta chain emerged from a study of CD8 T cells in Susac syndrome (dated by TCRdb to the late 2010s). At the level of the whole study: Of the Susac syndrome patients who were sequenced, eight were in clinical remission while six had clinically active disease. The study used repertoire sequencing to test whether antigen drove CD8+ T cell activation and differentiation in Susac syndrome. At blood withdrawal, Susac syndrome patients were either therapy-naive, taking corticosteroids (in some cases with IVIg as well), or taking IVIg alone.

Peripheral blood CD8+ and CD4+ T cells from healthy donors, Susac syndrome patients and multiple sclerosis patients were profiled by high-throughput TCR beta sequencing. Susac syndrome patients met recently defined diagnostic criteria for definite or probable disease. Bulk CD8+ and CD4+ T cells were purified magnetically by negative isolation, whereas CD8+ TEMRA cells were enriched by FACS. Blood was collected in EDTA tubes and processed within 24 hours, with PBMCs isolated through density gradient centrifugation. PBMCs intended for TCR sequencing were frozen in liquid nitrogen and were later thawed in a 37 degrees C water bath. The sorted or isolated CD4+, CD8+ and CD8+ TEMRA cells had a purity of 90% or higher. V gives up 7 bases and J gives up 7 bases, and the segment between their germline ends measures 19 bases. As encoded in the germline V gene (reference sequence), CDR1 is MNHNY while CDR2 is SVGAGI. From its cysteine to its phenylalanine, the CDR3 spans 14 amino acids. The entry retains the CDR3 DNA only, 42 bases that are in frame from base 1.

Broader findings and caveats from the paper: No clonal expansion was detected in the CD4+ T cell repertoire of Susac syndrome patients. The TCR sequencing and HLA analysis was acknowledged to have included a relatively small number of individuals.

RNA was extracted with the RNeasy kit and roughly 0.5 to 1 ug was reverse transcribed using random hexamers. The immunoSEQ multiplex PCR assay, covering 54 Vbeta and 13 Jbeta segments, was used to amplify TCR beta CDR3 regions. PCR amplification bias was corrected by using a synthetic template baseline for primer optimization and computational correction. The source study handled its data this way. Reads were assigned to V, D and J genes according to IMGT and analyzed in immunoSEQ Analyzer, with only productive sequences retained. Clonality was computed as one minus Shannon entropy normalized by log2 of the number of productive unique sequences. For each patient and control, public and private clones were evaluated among the 100 most prevalent clones. A clone was defined as Susac-specific if it was absent from the healthy and MS cohorts, from some 1,100 published viral clones and from other ImmuneACCESS disease sequences. TCRdb took the public reads, trimmed them with fastp at Q25, ran MiXCR for clone calling and kept in-frame beta chains. Rows are combined by CDR3 protein, so each entry shows the most common genes and DNA. The V and J calls come from TCRdb's annotation, not from the publication. This sample lists 170,000 or so distinct CDR3 sequences; about 96% were detected once. The ten top clones hold about 0.12% of the sample.

In its sample, this clonotype was seen once. Its antigen is currently not known. Per-base qualities were not stored, and no clone one base away is much larger. Evidence from a single read is weak. The origin of this receptor is a human donor with Susac syndrome. Sequenced sample: CD4+ T cells from PBMCs. Recombination linked TRBV6-6 to TRBJ1-2, with a weak D call of TRBD1 (5 bases match). The nucleotide sequence is given as TGTGCCAGCACTCCCGGGGCGAGGGAGAGTGGCTACACCTTC. The translation is CASTPGARESGYTF.